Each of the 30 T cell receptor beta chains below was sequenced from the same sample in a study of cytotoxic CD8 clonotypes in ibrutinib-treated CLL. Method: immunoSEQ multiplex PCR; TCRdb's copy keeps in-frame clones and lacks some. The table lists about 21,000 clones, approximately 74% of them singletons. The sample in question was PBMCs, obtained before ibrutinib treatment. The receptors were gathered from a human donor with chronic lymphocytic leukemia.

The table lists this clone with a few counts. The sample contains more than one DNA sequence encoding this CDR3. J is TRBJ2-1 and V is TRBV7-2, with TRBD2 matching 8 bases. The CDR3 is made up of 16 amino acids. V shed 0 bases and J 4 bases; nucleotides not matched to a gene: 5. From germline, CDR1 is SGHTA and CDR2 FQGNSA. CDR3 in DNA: TGTGCCAGCAGCTTAGCGGGCGGGAGGACATACAATGAGCAGTTCTTC. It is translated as CASSLAGGRTYNEQFF.

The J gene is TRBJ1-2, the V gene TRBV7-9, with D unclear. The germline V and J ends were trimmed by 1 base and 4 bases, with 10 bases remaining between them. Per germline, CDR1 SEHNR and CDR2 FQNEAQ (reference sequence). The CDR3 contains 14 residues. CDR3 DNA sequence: TGTGCCAGCAGCTTAGAGACGGCATCCTATGGCTACACCTTC. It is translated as CASSLETASYGYTF.

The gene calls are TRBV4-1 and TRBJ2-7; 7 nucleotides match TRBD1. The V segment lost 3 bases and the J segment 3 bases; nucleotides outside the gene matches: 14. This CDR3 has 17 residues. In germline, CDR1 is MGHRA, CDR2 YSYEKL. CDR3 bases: TGCGCCAGCAGCCATCCCTTAACAGGGGATGGGGTCTACGAGCAGTACTTC. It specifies CASSHPLTGDGVYEQYF.

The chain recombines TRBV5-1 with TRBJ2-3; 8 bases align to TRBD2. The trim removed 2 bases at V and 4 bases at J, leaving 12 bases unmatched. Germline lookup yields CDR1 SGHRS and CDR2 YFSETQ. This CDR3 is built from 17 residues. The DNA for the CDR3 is TGCGCCAGCAGCTTAGACGGGAGGGCCCTCGGCGCAGATACGCAGTATTTT. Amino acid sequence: CASSLDGRALGADTQYF.

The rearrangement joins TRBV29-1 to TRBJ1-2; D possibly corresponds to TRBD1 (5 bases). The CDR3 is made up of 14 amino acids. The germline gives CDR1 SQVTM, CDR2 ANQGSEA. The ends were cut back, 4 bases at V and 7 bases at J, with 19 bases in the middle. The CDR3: CSVAVGGSGGGYTF. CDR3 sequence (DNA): TGCAGCGTTGCCGTTGGGGGTTCCGGTGGTGGCTACACCTTC.

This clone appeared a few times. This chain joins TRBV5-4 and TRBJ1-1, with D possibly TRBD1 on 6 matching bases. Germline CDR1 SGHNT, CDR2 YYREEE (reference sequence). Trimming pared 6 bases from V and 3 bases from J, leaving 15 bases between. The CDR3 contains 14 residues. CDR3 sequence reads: CASTPGVLDTEAFF. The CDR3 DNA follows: TGTGCCAGCACACCAGGGGTTTTGGACACTGAAGCTTTCTTT.

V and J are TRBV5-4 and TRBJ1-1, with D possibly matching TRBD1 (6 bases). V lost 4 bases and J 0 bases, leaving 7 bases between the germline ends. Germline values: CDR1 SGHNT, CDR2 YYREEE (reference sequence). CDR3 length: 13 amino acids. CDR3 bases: TGTGCCAGCAGCACAGGGCTGAACACTGAAGCTTTCTTT. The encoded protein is CASSTGLNTEAFF.

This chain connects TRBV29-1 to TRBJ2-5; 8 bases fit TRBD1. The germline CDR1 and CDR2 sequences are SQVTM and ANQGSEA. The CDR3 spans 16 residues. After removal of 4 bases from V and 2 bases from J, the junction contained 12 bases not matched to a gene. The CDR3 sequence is CSVGGEGTGGQETQYF. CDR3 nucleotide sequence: TGCAGCGTTGGGGGGGAAGGGACAGGTGGACAAGAGACCCAGTACTTC.

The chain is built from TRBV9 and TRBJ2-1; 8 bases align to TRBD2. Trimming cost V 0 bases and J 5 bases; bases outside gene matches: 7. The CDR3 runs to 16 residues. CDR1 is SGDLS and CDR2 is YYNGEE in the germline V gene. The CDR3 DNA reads TGTGCCAGCAGCGTAGCCCCAGCGGGAGCCCACAATGAGCAGTTCTTC. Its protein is CASSVAPAGAHNEQFF. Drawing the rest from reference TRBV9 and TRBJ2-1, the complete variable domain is DSGVTQTPKHLITATGQRVTLRCSPRSGDLSVYWYQQSLDQGLQFLIQYYNGEERAKGNILERFSAQQFPDLHSELNLSSLELGDSALYFCASSVAPAGAHNEQFFGPGTRLTVL.

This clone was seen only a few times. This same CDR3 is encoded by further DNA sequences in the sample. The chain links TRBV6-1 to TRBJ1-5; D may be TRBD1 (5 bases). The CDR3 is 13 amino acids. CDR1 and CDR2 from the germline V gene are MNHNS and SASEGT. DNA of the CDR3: TGTGCTTCGTGGACGTTTGGGGGTCAGCCCCAGCATTTT. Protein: CASWTFGGQPQHF.

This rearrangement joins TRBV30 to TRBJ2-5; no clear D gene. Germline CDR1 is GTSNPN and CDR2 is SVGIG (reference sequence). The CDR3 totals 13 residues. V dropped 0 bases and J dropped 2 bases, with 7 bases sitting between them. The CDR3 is CAWSVLIQETQYF. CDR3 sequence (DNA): TGTGCCTGGAGTGTACTTATACAAGAGACCCAGTACTTC.

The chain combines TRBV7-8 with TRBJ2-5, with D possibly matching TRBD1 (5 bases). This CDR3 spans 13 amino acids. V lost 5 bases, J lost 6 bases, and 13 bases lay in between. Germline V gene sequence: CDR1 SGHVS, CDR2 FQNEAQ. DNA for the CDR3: TGTGCCAGCAGCCAGACAGACGTGCAGACCCAGTACTTC. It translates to CASSQTDVQTQYF.

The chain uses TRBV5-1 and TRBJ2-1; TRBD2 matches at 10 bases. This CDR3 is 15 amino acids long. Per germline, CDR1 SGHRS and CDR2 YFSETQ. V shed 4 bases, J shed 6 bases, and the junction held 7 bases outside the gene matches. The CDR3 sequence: CASSPPGLASNEQFF. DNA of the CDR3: TGCGCCAGCAGCCCCCCGGGACTAGCGAGCAATGAGCAGTTCTTC.

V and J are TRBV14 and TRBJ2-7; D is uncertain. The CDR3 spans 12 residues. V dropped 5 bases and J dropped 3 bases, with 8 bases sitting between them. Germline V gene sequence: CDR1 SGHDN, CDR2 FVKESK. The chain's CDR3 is CASSVGFYEQYF. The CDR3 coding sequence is TGTGCCAGCAGCGTTGGGTTCTACGAGCAGTACTTC.

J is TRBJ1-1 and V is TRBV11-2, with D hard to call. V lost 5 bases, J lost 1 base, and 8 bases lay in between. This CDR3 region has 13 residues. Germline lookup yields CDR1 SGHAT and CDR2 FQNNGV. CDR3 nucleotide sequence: TGTGCCAGCAGCCCAGAGGGGAACACTGAAGCTTTCTTT. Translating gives CASSPEGNTEAFF.

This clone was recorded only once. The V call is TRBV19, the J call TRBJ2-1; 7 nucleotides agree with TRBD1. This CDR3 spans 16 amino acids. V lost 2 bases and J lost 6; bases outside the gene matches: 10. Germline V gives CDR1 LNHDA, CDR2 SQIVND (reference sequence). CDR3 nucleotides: TGTGCCAGTAGTATAAGTTCGGGACAGTGGAGCAATGAGCAGTTCTTC. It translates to CASSISSGQWSNEQFF.

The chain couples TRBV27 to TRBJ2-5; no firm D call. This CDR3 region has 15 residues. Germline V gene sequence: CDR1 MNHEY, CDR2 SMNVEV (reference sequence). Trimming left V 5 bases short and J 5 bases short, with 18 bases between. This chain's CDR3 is CASSPAPRQAETQYF. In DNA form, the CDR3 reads TGTGCCAGCAGTCCCGCACCCCGCCAGGCGGAGACCCAGTACTTC.

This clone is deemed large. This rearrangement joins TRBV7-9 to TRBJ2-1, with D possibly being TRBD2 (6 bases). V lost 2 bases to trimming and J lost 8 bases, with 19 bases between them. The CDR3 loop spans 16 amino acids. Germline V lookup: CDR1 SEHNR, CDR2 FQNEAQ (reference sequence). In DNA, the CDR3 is TGTGCCAGCAGCTTAATAGGTCAGGGAGGCAGCGATGAGCAGTTCTTC. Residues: CASSLIGQGGSDEQFF. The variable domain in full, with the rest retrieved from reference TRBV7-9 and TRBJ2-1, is DTGVSQNPRHKITKRGQNVTFRCDPISEHNRLYWYRQTLGQGPEFLTYFQNEAQLEKSRLLSDRFSAERPKGSFSTLEIQRTEQGDSAMYLCASSLIGQGGSDEQFFGPGTRLTVL.

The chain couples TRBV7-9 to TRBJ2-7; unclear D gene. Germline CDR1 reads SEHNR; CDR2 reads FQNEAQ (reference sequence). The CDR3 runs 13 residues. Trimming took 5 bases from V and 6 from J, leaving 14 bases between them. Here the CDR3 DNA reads TGTGCCAGCAGCAGTCAGTTGTTTACCGAGCAGTACTTC. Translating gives CASSSQLFTEQYF.

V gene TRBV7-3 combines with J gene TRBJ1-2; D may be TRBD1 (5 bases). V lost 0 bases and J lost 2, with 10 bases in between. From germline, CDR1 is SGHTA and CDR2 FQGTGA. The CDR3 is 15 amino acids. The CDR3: CASSLTGGTNYGYTF. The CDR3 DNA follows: TGTGCCAGCAGCTTAACCGGGGGTACCAACTATGGCTACACCTTC.

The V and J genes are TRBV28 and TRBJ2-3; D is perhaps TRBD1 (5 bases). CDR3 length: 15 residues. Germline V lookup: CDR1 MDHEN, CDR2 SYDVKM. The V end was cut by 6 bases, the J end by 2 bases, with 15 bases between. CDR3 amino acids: CASRGHGWTTDTQYF. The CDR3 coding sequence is TGTGCCAGCAGAGGACACGGATGGACCACAGATACGCAGTATTTT.

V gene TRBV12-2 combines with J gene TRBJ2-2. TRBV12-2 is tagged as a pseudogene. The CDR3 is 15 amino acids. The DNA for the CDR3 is TGTGCAAGTCGCTTTTCCCCTGGGGACACCGGGGAGCTGTTTTTT. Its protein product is CASRFSPGDTGELFF.

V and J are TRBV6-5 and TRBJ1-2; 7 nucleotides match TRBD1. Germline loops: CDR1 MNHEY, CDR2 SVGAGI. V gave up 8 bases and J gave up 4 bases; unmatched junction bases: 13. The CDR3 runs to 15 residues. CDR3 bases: TGTGCCAGCGGAACTGAGACGGGACAGCGCTATGGCTACACCTTC. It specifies CASGTETGQRYGYTF.

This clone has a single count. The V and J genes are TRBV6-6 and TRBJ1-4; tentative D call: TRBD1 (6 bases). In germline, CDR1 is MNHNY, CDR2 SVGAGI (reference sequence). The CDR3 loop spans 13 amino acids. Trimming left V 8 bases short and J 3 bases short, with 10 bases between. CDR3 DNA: TGTGCCAGCGCAAGGGGGTCTAATGAAAAACTGTTTTTT. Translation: CASARGSNEKLFF.

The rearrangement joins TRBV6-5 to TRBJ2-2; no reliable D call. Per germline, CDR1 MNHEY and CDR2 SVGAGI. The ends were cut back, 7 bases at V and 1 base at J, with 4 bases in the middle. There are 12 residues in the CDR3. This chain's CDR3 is CASKRNTGELFF. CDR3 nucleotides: TGTGCCAGCAAACGGAACACCGGGGAGCTGTTTTTT.

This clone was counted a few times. CDR3 sequence: CASRSLAAQFF. CDR3 bases: TGTGCCAGCAGGTCCCTAGCGGCGCAGTTCTTC. The rearrangement uses TRBV11-1 and TRBJ2-1, with 7 bases fitting TRBD2. The CDR3 is 11 residues long. The germline CDR1 and CDR2 sequences are SGHAT and FQDESV (reference sequence). The ends lost 6 bases at V and 12 bases at J; junction bases unmatched: 5.

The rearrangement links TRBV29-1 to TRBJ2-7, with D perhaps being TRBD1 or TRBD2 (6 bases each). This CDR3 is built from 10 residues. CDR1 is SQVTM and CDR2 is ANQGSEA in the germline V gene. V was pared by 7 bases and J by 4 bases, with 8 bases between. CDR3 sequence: CSGGAYEQYF. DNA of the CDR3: TGCAGCGGGGGGGCGTACGAGCAGTACTTC.

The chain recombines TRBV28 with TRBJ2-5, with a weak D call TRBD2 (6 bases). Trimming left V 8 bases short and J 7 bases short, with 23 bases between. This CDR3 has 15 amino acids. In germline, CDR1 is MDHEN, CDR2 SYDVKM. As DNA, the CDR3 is TGTGCCAGCCGCGGAGGGCAGATCGGAGCGAGGACCCAGTACTTC. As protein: CASRGGQIGARTQYF.

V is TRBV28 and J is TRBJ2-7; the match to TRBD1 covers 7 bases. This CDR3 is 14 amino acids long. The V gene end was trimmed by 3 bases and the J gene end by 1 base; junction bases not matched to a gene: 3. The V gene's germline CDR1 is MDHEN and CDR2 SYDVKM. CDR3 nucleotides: TGTGCCAGCAGTTTTACAGGGGCATCCTACGAGCAGTACTTC. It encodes CASSFTGASYEQYF.

The DNA for the CDR3 is TGTGCCAGCAGCTTGGCAGGGGACTATGGCTACACCTTC. Protein product: CASSLAGDYGYTF. This chain connects TRBV5-4 to TRBJ1-2; weak D call: TRBD1 (6 bases). This CDR3 region has 13 residues. Between the trimmed V and J ends, which lost 0 bases and 3 bases, there was a span of 6 bases. The germline V gene has CDR1 SGHNT and CDR2 YYREEE (reference sequence).